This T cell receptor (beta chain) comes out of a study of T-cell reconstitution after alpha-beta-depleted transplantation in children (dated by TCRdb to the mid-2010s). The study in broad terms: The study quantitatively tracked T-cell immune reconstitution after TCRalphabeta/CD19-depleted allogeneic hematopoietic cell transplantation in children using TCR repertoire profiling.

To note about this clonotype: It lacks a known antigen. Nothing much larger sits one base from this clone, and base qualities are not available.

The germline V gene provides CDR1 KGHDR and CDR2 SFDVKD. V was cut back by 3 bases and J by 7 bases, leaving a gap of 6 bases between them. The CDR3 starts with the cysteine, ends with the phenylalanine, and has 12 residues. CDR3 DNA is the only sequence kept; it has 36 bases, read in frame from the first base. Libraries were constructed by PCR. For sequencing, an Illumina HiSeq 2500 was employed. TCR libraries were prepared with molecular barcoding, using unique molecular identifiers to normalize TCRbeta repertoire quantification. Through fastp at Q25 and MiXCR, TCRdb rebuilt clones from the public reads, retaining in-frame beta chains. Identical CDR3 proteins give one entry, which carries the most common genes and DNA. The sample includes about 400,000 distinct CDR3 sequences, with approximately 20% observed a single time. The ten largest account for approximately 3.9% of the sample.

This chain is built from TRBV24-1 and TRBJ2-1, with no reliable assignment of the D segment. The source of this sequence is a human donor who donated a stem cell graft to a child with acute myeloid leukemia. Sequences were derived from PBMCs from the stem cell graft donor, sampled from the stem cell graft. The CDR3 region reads CATSDEGNEQFF. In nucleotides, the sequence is TGTGCCACCAGTGATGAAGGGAATGAGCAGTTCTTC.